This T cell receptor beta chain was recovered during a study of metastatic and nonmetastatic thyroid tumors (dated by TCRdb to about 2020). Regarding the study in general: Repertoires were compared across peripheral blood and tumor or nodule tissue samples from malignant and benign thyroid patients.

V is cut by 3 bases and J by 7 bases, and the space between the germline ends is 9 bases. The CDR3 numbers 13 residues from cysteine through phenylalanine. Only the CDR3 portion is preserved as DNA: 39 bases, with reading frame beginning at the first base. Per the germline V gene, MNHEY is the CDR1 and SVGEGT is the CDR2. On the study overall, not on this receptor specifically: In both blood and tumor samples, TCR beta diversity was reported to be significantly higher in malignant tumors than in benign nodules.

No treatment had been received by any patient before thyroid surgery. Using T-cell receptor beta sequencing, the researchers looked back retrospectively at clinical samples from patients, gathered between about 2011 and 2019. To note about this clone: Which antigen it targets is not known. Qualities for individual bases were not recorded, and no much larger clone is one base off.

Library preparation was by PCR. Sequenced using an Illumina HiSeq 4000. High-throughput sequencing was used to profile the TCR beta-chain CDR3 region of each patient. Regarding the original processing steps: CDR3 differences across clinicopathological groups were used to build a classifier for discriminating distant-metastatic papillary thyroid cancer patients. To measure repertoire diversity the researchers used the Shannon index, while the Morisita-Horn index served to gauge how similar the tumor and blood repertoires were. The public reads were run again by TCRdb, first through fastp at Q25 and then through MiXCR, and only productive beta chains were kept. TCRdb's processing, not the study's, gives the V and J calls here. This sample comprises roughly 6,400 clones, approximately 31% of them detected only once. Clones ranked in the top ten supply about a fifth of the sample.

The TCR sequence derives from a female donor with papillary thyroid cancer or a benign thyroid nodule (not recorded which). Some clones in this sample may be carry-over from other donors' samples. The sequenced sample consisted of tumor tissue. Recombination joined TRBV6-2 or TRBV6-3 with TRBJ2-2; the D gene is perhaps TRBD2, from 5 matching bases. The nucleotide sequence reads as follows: TGTGCCAGCAGTTATAAGGAGGTCGGGGAGCTGTTTTTT. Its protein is CASSYKEVGELFF.